What follows describes a single TCR beta chain. The CDR3 totals 15 residues. V was pared by 3 bases and J by 1 base, with 3 bases of the junction left unmatched. In germline, CDR1 is KGHSH, CDR2 LQKENI. This sample was taken from a study of blood T cell repertoires in COVID-19. TCRdb keeps only in-frame clones here, not all; method: immunoSEQ multiplex PCR. The data hold 150,000 or so clones, with 85% to 90% observed a single time. The sequenced material came from peripheral blood. This clonotype was obtained from a man of 80 years or more with acute or convalescent COVID-19. This rearrangement joins TRBV18 to TRBJ1-2; 9 bases are a match to TRBD1. The CDR3 loop is CASSPGTGRNYGYTF. CDR3 nucleotides: TGTGCCAGCTCACCGGGGACAGGGCGTAACTATGGCTACACCTTC.